These T cell receptor beta chains were read from a single sample in a study of blood T cell repertoires in COVID-19. The table came from immunoSEQ multiplex PCR; TCRdb's copy has only in-frame clones and leaves some out. The sample has approximately 220,000 clones; approximately 80% are singletons. The specimen was peripheral blood. Receptors originate from a man between 35 and 55 years old with acute or convalescent COVID-19. Both conserved end residues are part of each CDR3. Fields, in order: D gene, V gene, J gene, clone size, CDR3 DNA, CDR3 protein. D genes are given only for firm matches. Clone size, where shown, is once, few, many, or a class for clones that have expanded.

>.|TRBV19|TRBJ1-6|.
TGTGCCAGTGCGACAGACAGCTCCTATAATTCACCCCTCCACTTT
CASATDSSYNSPLHF
>.|TRBV29-1|TRBJ1-3|.
TGCAGCGCTTCAGACAAGACTGGAAACACCATATATTTT
CSASDKTGNTIYF
>.|TRBV25-1|TRBJ2-1|.
TGTGCCAGCAGCATTGGAGGGTACAATGAGCAGTTCTTC
CASSIGGYNEQFF
>TRBD1|TRBV2|TRBJ1-2|.
TGTGCCAGCGGGGGACAGGGGTACGCTACTAGGGGTGGCTACACCTTC
CASGGQGYATRGGYTF
>TRBD1|TRBV10-3|TRBJ1-2|.
TGTGCCATCAGTGAAGGGGCCAGGGGGAACTATGGCTACACCTTC
CAISEGARGNYGYTF
>.|TRBV19|TRBJ1-5|once
TGTGCCAGTAGTACGACAAAGAATAGCAATCAGCCCCAGCATTTT
CASSTTKNSNQPQHF
>.|TRBV5-1|TRBJ2-7|few
TGCGCCAGCAGCTTGGGAGCCGGGGACGAGCAGTACTTC
CASSLGAGDEQYF
>TRBD2|TRBV7-6|TRBJ2-5|.
TGTGCCAGCAGCATACTCAGCGGGAGGGGGGAGACCCAGTACTTC
CASSILSGRGETQYF
>TRBD1|TRBV5-1|TRBJ1-1|.
TGCGCCAGTACCAGACAGGGCTCGGGGGACACTGAAGCTTTCTTT
CASTRQGSGDTEAFF
>.|TRBV19|TRBJ2-1|.
TGTGCCAGTAGCGGGAGCTCCTACAATGAGCAGTTCTTC
CASSGSSYNEQFF
>TRBD1|TRBV10-2|TRBJ2-2|.
TGCGCCAGCCAGGGACAGGGAACCGGGGAGCTGTTTTTT
CASQGQGTGELFF
>.|TRBV10-3|TRBJ1-2|.
TGTGCCATCAGTGACCGGTTCTATGGCTACACCTTC
CAISDRFYGYTF
>TRBD2|TRBV10-3|TRBJ2-7|.
TGTGCCATCAGGAGTCTAGCGGAGTCCTACGAGCAGTACTTC
CAIRSLAESYEQYF
>.|TRBV4-1|TRBJ2-3|.
TGCGCCAGCAGCCGAGGGCAGGGCACAGATACGCAGTATTTT
CASSRGQGTDTQYF
>.|TRBV3-1/TRBV3-2|TRBJ2-6|.
TGTGCCAGCAGCCAAGATTTCTCCGGGGCCAACGTCCTGACTTTC
CASSQDFSGANVLTF
>.|TRBV6-4|TRBJ1-2|.
TGTGCCAGCAGTGACTCGACTAGGGGCCATGGCTACACCTTC
CASSDSTRGHGYTF
>TRBD1|TRBV6-5|TRBJ1-1|.
TGTGCCAGCAGCCGTCGAGGACAGGGGACGACTGAAGCTTTCTTT
CASSRRGQGTTEAFF
>.|TRBV6-2/TRBV6-3|TRBJ2-1|.
TGTGCCAGCAGTTACTCGAATCGCTTCGGGGAGCAGTTCTTC
CASSYSNRFGEQFF
>TRBD1|TRBV19|TRBJ1-3|.
TGTGCCAGTAGTGTCGCCGGGACAGGGAGTGGAAACACCATATATTTT
CASSVAGTGSGNTIYF
>TRBD1|TRBV18|TRBJ1-2|.
TGTGCCAGTGCAAGCGGGACAGGTTATGGCTACACCTTC
CASASGTGYGYTF
>.|TRBV18|TRBJ1-1|.
TGTGCCAGCTCACCATCCAGGGATAACACTGAAGCTTTCTTT
CASSPSRDNTEAFF
>.|TRBV19|TRBJ2-1|.
TGTGCCAGTAGTGAACTGGGCAGGGGTCCCAATGAGCAGTTCTTC
CASSELGRGPNEQFF
>.|TRBV12-5|TRBJ2-1|.
TGTGCTAGTGGTTTGGGCCCGACTAGAGCCATCGGGTACAATGAGCAGTTCTTC
CASGLGPTRAIGYNEQFF
>.|TRBV5-1|TRBJ2-4|.
TGCGCCAGCAGCTTGAGTACTTACGCTGGTCAAAACATTCAGTACTTC
CASSLSTYAGQNIQYF
>.|TRBV5-1|TRBJ1-2|.
TGCGCCAGCAGCTTGCAGGGAAACTATGGCTACACCTTC
CASSLQGNYGYTF
>.|TRBV28|TRBJ1-1|.
TGTGCCAGCAGGCGGGGATTGGGGAAAATTAACACTGAAGCTTTCTTT
CASRRGLGKINTEAFF
>.|TRBV5-1|TRBJ1-1|few
TGCGCCAGCAGCTTGGAGTCCCCGGGGTCGGGCACTGAAGCTTTCTTT
CASSLESPGSGTEAFF
>TRBD2|TRBV7-9|TRBJ2-7|.
TGTGCCAGCAGCCCCCAGCCTAGCGGAGGTTACGAGCAGTACTTC
CASSPQPSGGYEQYF
>TRBD1|TRBV6-5|TRBJ2-2|.
TGTGCCAGCAGCCAAGGACAGGGATGGACCGGGGAGCTGTTTTTT
CASSQGQGWTGELFF
>.|TRBV12-5|TRBJ2-3|.
TGTGCTAGTGGACTCGATTGGGATACGCAGTATTTT
CASGLDWDTQYF
>.|TRBV6-5|TRBJ1-2|once
TGTGCCAGCAGTTTATCCCTCACCGGGACTACCTATGGCTACACCTTC
CASSLSLTGTTYGYTF
>TRBD1|TRBV19|TRBJ1-5|once
TGTGCCAGTAGAATTGGGACAGGTAGCAATCAGCCCCAGCATTTT
CASRIGTGSNQPQHF
>TRBD1|TRBV3-1/TRBV3-2|TRBJ1-2|.
TGTGCCAGCAGCCGAGACAGGGCCTATGGCTACACCTTC
CASSRDRAYGYTF
>.|TRBV19|TRBJ1-4|.
TGTGCCAGTAGTATAGAGCACAGAGAAAAACTGTTTTTT
CASSIEHREKLFF
>.|TRBV7-9|TRBJ1-2|.
TGTGCCAGCAGCACTTCAGGCTATGGCTACACCTTC
CASSTSGYGYTF
>TRBD1|TRBV4-3|TRBJ2-1|.
TGCGCCAGCAGCCAGGGGACAGGGGGTATCAATGAGCAGTTCTTC
CASSQGTGGINEQFF
>TRBD1|TRBV7-9|TRBJ2-2|.
TGTGCCAGCAGCTATGGACAGGGAGGGCTGTTTTTT
CASSYGQGGLFF
>TRBD2|TRBV2|TRBJ2-5|.
TGTGCCAGCATCCCCCGTTGGGCTAGCGGGCCTCAAGAGACCCAGTACTTC
CASIPRWASGPQETQYF
>TRBD1|TRBV7-3|TRBJ1-1|.
TGTGCCAGCAGCTTAACTTCGACAGGGGGCACTGAAGCTTTCTTT
CASSLTSTGGTEAFF
>.|TRBV7-9|TRBJ2-1|.
TGTGCCAGCAGCTTAACCGGGAGATACAATGAGCAGTTCTTC
CASSLTGRYNEQFF
>.|TRBV6-2/TRBV6-3|TRBJ2-7|.
TGTGCCAGTAGCAATCAGGCGCACGGCGACGAGCAGTACTTC
CASSNQAHGDEQYF
>.|TRBV5-4|TRBJ1-2|.
TGTGCCAGCAGCTTGGCCGGGGTAGCTCCGTTATTC
CASSLAGVAPLF
>.|TRBV9|TRBJ1-3|once
TGTGCCAGCAGTGGTCGACAGCCTGGAAACACCATATATTTT
CASSGRQPGNTIYF
>TRBD1|TRBV7-2|TRBJ2-2|.
TGTGCCAGCAGCCTACAGGGGGACACCGGGGAGCTGTTTTTT
CASSLQGDTGELFF
>.|TRBV6-4|TRBJ2-1|.
TGTGCCAGCAGTGACTTCAGCGGACATGAGCAGTTCTTC
CASSDFSGHEQFF
>.|TRBV11-2|TRBJ1-2|.
TGTGCCAGCAGCTTAGATCCGGGAGGCGGCTATGGCTACACCTTC
CASSLDPGGGYGYTF
>.|TRBV5-1|TRBJ1-2|.
TGCGCCAGCAGGCATGACAGTCCCTATGGCTACACCTTC
CASRHDSPYGYTF
>TRBD1|TRBV2|TRBJ2-6|once
TGTGCCAGCAGCAACCGGGACAGGGGGCGCCCTGGGGCCAACGTCCTGACTTTC
CASSNRDRGRPGANVLTF
>TRBD1|TRBV7-2|TRBJ1-5|.
TGTGCCAGCAGCAAGGGACAGGTAAATCAGCCCCAGCATTTT
CASSKGQVNQPQHF
>.|TRBV5-1|TRBJ1-1|.
TGCGCCAGCAGCTTGGTAGCAGGGGAATGGACTGAAGCTTTCTTT
CASSLVAGEWTEAFF
>.|TRBV5-1|TRBJ2-7|.
TGCGCCAGCAGCGCGGTAATGGCCTCCGACGAGCAGTACTTC
CASSAVMASDEQYF
>TRBD1|TRBV5-4|TRBJ2-7|.
TGTGCCAGCAGCTTGTTTACAGGGGGCCGAGACGAGCAGTACTTC
CASSLFTGGRDEQYF
>.|TRBV20-1|TRBJ2-7|.
TGCAGTGCTAGATCAGACTACGAGCAGTACTTC
CSARSDYEQYF
>TRBD1|TRBV7-8|TRBJ1-5|.
TGTGCCAGCAGCTTAGCGCCGACAGGGGGTCAGCCCCAGCATTTT
CASSLAPTGGQPQHF
>TRBD1|TRBV2|TRBJ2-7|.
TGTGCCAGCAGAGAAGGGACAGTAACTTCCTACGAGCAGTACTTC
CASREGTVTSYEQYF
>TRBD1|TRBV7-2|TRBJ1-1|.
TGTGCCAGCAGCTTTACAGGGGGGACTGAAGCTTTCTTT
CASSFTGGTEAFF
>.|TRBV28|TRBJ1-6|.
TGTGCCAGCAGTCCGACATCAAATAATTCACCCCTCCACTTT
CASSPTSNNSPLHF
>TRBD1|TRBV6-1|TRBJ1-2|.
TGTGCCAGCAGTGAAGTAACAGGGGGCCAGAGTCTCTATGGCTACACCTTC
CASSEVTGGQSLYGYTF
>.|TRBV19|TRBJ1-6|once
TGTGCCAGTAGTACCACTGGAGCTTCACCCCTCCACTTT
CASSTTGASPLHF
>.|TRBV27|TRBJ2-1|.
TGTGCCAGCAGACCGACGGGATCCTACAATGAGCAGTTCTTC
CASRPTGSYNEQFF